The present T cell receptor (beta chain) was sequenced within a study of CD8 T cells in ankylosing spondylitis. Notes on the study in general: Earlier authors reported some of these motif variants in reactive arthritis synovial fluid and blood.

TCRdb redid the calling of the 5' RACE reads with MiXCR, one entry per CDR3 protein. The data show 250,000 to 400,000 distinct CDR3 sequences, under 14% seen once. This clonotype came up many times. Its antigen is currently unknown. The CDR3 is 19 amino acids. Germline CDR1 is LGHNA and CDR2 is YNFKEQ. The ends were cut back, 6 bases at V and 0 bases at J, with 27 bases in the middle. The TCR was taken from a female donor with ankylosing spondylitis or in good health (not recorded which). The V gene is TRBV4-2, the J gene TRBJ2-7, with D maybe TRBD2 (5 bases). Sequenced input: blood, either unsorted or a sorted T cell fraction (not recorded which). CDR3 bases: TGTGCCAGCAGTCGTCAAGGGCAGGACGGGATGATTAGCTCCTACGAGCAGTACTTC. Translation: CASSRQGQDGMISSYEQYF.